These 32 T cell receptor beta chains share one sample of origin, sequenced in a study of cytomegalovirus exposure and HLA in healthy donors. This PCR relied on a set of 60 Vbeta primers and 13 Jbeta primers. Clones were sequenced by immunoSEQ multiplex PCR, and TCRdb holds only the in-frame ones, with some missing. The repertoire holds under 200,000 clones, roughly 80% seen once, with 0.9% to 1% in the top ten. Sequencing was performed on PBMCs. The origin of the receptors is a girl aged 2 to 9 in good health and CMV-seropositive.

This sequence joins TRBV7-2 and TRBJ2-2; TRBD1 might be the D (6 bases). The CDR3 consists of 14 residues. The V end lost 5 bases, the J end lost 9 bases, and 16 bases lay between the germline ends. Germline V CDR1 and CDR2: SGHTA, FQGNSA. The CDR3 DNA sequence: TGTGCCAGCAGCCCTAAACTCACAGGGTGGGAGCTGTTTTTT. It translates to CASSPKLTGWELFF.

The chain links TRBV7-9 to TRBJ1-2; the match to TRBD1 covers 9 bases. The V segment lost 4 bases and the J segment 8 bases; nucleotides outside the gene matches: 5. Looked up from germline, CDR1 is SEHNR and CDR2 is FQNEAQ (reference sequence). CDR3 size: 13 residues. The CDR3 reads CASSSGTGQGYTF. The CDR3 DNA is TGTGCCAGCAGCTCAGGGACAGGGCAAGGCTACACCTTC.

CDR3 region: CSGLGQGAEKLFF. In nucleotides, the CDR3 is TGCAGCGGGCTAGGACAGGGTGCCGAAAAACTGTTTTTT. The gene calls are TRBV29-1 and TRBJ1-4, with 8 bases aligning to TRBD1. CDR1 is SQVTM, CDR2 ANQGSEA, per germline. Trimming cost V 7 bases and J 8 bases; bases outside gene matches: 9. This CDR3 is 13 amino acids long.

The chain links TRBV28 to TRBJ2-5; 8 bases line up with TRBD1. The V and J ends lost 5 bases and 5 bases, in that order; junction bases with no gene match: 7. The CDR3 is made up of 14 amino acids. CDR1 is MDHEN and CDR2 is SYDVKM in the germline V gene. The chain's CDR3 is CASSPGQGIETQYF. CDR3 nucleotides: TGTGCCAGCAGTCCCGGACAGGGTATTGAGACCCAGTACTTC.

V is TRBV28 and J is TRBJ2-3; D is undetermined. V lost 3 bases, J lost 3 bases, and 4 bases lay in between. CDR1 is MDHEN, CDR2 SYDVKM, per germline. The CDR3 is 12 residues long. This CDR3 reads CASSLRTDTQYF. As DNA, the CDR3 is TGTGCCAGCAGTTTGCGGACAGATACGCAGTATTTT.

With respect to this clone: At one of its ends the junction is not consistent with the germline gene, which may arise from a read error. DNA for the CDR3: TGCGCCAGCAGCTTGGCAGGGTCTGAAAACACCATATATTTT. Translating it yields CASSLAGSENTIYF. The rearrangement uses TRBV5-1 and TRBJ1-3; D perhaps matches TRBD1 (5 bases). The V gene's germline CDR1 is SGHRS and CDR2 YFSETQ. This CDR3 is built from 14 residues.

V usage is TRBV29-1 and J usage is TRBJ2-5; no firm D call. The CDR3 length is 13 residues. Germline-derived CDR1 and CDR2 are SQVTM and ANQGSEA. The V and J ends lost 4 bases and 0 bases respectively, with 9 bases between them. For the CDR3, the DNA is TGCAGCGTTGCACGTAGATACCAAGAGACCCAGTACTTC. Translating it yields CSVARRYQETQYF.

This clone was seen a handful of times. J is TRBJ2-3 and V is TRBV30; 10 nucleotides agree with TRBD1. The CDR3 is made up of 14 amino acids. Trimming at V came to 2 bases and at J to 8 bases, leaving 7 bases not matched to a gene. The germline gives CDR1 GTSNPN, CDR2 SVGIG (reference sequence). The CDR3 spells CAWSLQTGGGTQYF. The CDR3 DNA sequence: TGTGCCTGGAGTCTCCAGACAGGGGGCGGTACGCAGTATTTT.

The rearrangement uses TRBV5-4 and TRBJ2-3, with TRBD2 identical over 11 bases. CDR1 is SGHNT, CDR2 YYREEE, per germline (reference sequence). Losses at the gene ends were 4 bases for V and 2 bases for J; bases not matched to a gene: 3. The CDR3 is 15 amino acids. Here the CDR3 reads CASSPGLADTDTQYF. As DNA, the CDR3 is TGTGCCAGCAGCCCGGGACTAGCGGACACAGATACGCAGTATTTT.

A note on this clone: Germline and junction disagree at one end, which may indicate a read error. The chain joins TRBV7-9 to TRBJ2-2; 8 nucleotides agree with TRBD2. This CDR3 is 19 amino acids long. CDR1 is SEHNR, CDR2 FQNEAQ, per germline (reference sequence). CDR3 sequence (DNA): TGTTCCAGCAGCGCCTTAGCGGGATGGATGTCGCGTGACACCGGGGAGCTGTTTTTT. This translates into CSSSALAGWMSRDTGELFF. The full variable domain, its missing parts supplied by reference TRBV7-9 and TRBJ2-2, is DTGVSQNPRHKITKRGQNVTFRCDPISEHNRLYWYRQTLGQGPEFLTYFQNEAQLEKSRLLSDRFSAERPKGSFSTLEIQRTEQGDSAMYLCSSSALAGWMSRDTGELFFGEGSRLTVL.

This chain links TRBV19 with TRBJ2-4, with D perhaps TRBD1 (7 bases). The length of the CDR3 is 13 residues. Germline V CDR1 and CDR2: LNHDA, SQIVND (reference sequence). The germline V and J ends were trimmed by 8 bases and 9 bases, with 17 bases remaining between them. For the CDR3, the DNA is TGTGCCAGTTCTCCAGGGGGGATCGTCATTCAGTACTTC. As protein: CASSPGGIVIQYF.

The rearrangement joins TRBV6-5 to TRBJ1-5; no firm D call. The CDR3 is 15 residues long. Looked up from germline, CDR1 is MNHEY and CDR2 is SVGAGI. V lost 0 bases and J lost 3, with 9 bases in between. CDR3 in amino acids: CASSYSVGDNQPQHF. CDR3 DNA: TGTGCCAGCAGTTACTCCGTCGGAGACAATCAGCCCCAGCATTTT.

V usage is TRBV7-3 and J usage is TRBJ1-6; 9 nucleotides match TRBD1. The CDR3 is made up of 16 amino acids. The trim removed 0 bases at V and 7 bases at J, leaving 4 bases unmatched. Germline lookup yields CDR1 SGHTA and CDR2 FQGTGA. The CDR3 protein is CASSLTRDRANSPLHF. The DNA for the CDR3 is TGTGCCAGCAGCTTAACGAGGGACAGGGCAAATTCACCCCTCCACTTT.

The chain employs TRBV5-6 and TRBJ1-1; 8 bases map to TRBD1. Germline lookup yields CDR1 SGHDT and CDR2 YYEEEE. Trimming at V came to 4 bases and at J to 0 bases, leaving 8 bases not matched to a gene. The CDR3 is 16 amino acids. Here the CDR3 DNA reads TGTGCCAGCAGCCTAGACAGGGGAAACATGAACACTGAAGCTTTCTTT. Its protein product is CASSLDRGNMNTEAFF.

This chain links TRBV29-1 with TRBJ2-1, with 8 bases aligning to TRBD1. The length of the CDR3 is 14 residues. Trimming took 6 bases from V and 3 from J; bases not matched to a gene: 7. Germline CDR1 is SQVTM and CDR2 is ANQGSEA. CDR3 region: CSVAGQGSYNEQFF. In DNA form, the CDR3 reads TGCAGCGTCGCCGGACAGGGCAGCTACAATGAGCAGTTCTTC.

This chain links TRBV10-1 with TRBJ1-1; TRBD1 might be the D (5 bases). V was shortened by 11 bases and J by 3 bases, with 16 bases between the two germline ends. Germline V gives CDR1 WNHNN, CDR2 SYGVQD (reference sequence). This CDR3 has 13 amino acids. CDR3 bases: TGCGCCTCTTCGACCGGACACTACACTGAAGCTTTCTTT. This translates into CASSTGHYTEAFF.

The gene calls are TRBV18 and TRBJ1-4; 9 bases map to TRBD1. The CDR3 spans 19 residues. The germline gives CDR1 KGHSH, CDR2 LQKENI. The J segment lost 3 bases and the V segment lost 3 bases, leaving 14 bases of the junction unmatched. CDR3 sequence (DNA): TGTGCCAGCTCACCTATTGGACAGGGGCAAGCTCTGCCTAATGAAAAACTGTTTTTT. It yields the protein CASSPIGQGQALPNEKLFF.

The chain uses TRBV4-1 and TRBJ1-5; 7 nucleotides match TRBD1. The V and J ends lost 2 bases and 2 bases, in that order; junction bases with no gene match: 12. Germline V gene data show CDR1 as MGHRA and CDR2 as YSYEKL. The CDR3 length is 18 residues. The CDR3 bases are TGCGCCAGCAGCCAACAAATACAGGGGCTCGCAGGCAATCAGCCCCAGCATTTT. This translates into CASSQQIQGLAGNQPQHF.

The V gene is TRBV9, the J gene TRBJ2-1, with TRBD1 matching over 7 bases. Germline loops: CDR1 SGDLS, CDR2 YYNGEE. V dropped 3 bases and J dropped 4; count of bases not matched to a gene: 1. The CDR3 length is 13 residues. Here the CDR3 DNA reads TGTGCCAGCAGCGGACAGGGATACAATGAGCAGTTCTTC. Its protein product is CASSGQGYNEQFF.

This clone was seen only a few times. The chain links TRBV6-5 to TRBJ2-1; the D gene is possibly TRBD2 (5 bases). Trimming cost V 5 bases and J 9 bases, with 20 bases left between them. This CDR3 has 15 amino acids. Germline values: CDR1 MNHEY, CDR2 SVGAGI. The CDR3 loop reads CASSPHYPQEGEQFF. Written as DNA, the CDR3 is TGTGCCAGCAGTCCCCACTACCCCCAAGAGGGTGAGCAGTTCTTC.

This clone was observed a handful of times. This chain joins TRBV7-4 and TRBJ2-7; TRBD1 might be the D (5 bases). The CDR3 extends over 12 amino acids. Germline values: CDR1 SGHVT, CDR2 SQSDAQ. V lost 3 bases to trimming and J lost 4 bases, with 7 bases between them. This chain's CDR3 is CASSLTEYEQYF. The CDR3 DNA sequence: TGTGCCAGCAGCTTGACAGAGTACGAGCAGTACTTC.

This clone was observed a few times. CDR3 residues: CAISGSGSSGNTIYF. DNA for the CDR3: TGTGCCATCAGTGGATCAGGTAGCTCTGGAAACACCATATATTTT. This chain uses TRBV10-3 with TRBJ1-3; no clear D gene. Per the germline V gene, CDR1 is ENHRY and CDR2 is SYGVKD. V was clipped by 4 bases and J by 0 bases, with 10 bases between them. The CDR3 has 15 amino acids.

The V and J genes are TRBV6-5 and TRBJ1-2; 12 nucleotides agree with TRBD1. This CDR3 region has 15 residues. Losses at the gene ends were 0 bases for V and 7 bases for J; bases not matched to a gene: 3. Germline V gene sequence: CDR1 MNHEY, CDR2 SVGAGI. CDR3 loop: CASSYSGQGAGGYTF. CDR3 bases: TGTGCCAGCAGTTACTCGGGACAGGGGGCAGGTGGCTACACCTTC.

The chain combines TRBV5-1 with TRBJ1-1; possibly TRBD1 for D (5 bases). This CDR3 contains 14 residues. Trimming took 1 base from V and 1 from J, leaving 8 bases between them. From germline, CDR1 is SGHRS and CDR2 YFSETQ. In nucleotides, the CDR3 is TGCGCCAGCAGCTTGTCAGGGCAGAACACTGAAGCTTTCTTT. Its translation is CASSLSGQNTEAFF.

The chain recombines TRBV30 with TRBJ1-2; D possibly corresponds to TRBD1 (5 bases). Germline values: CDR1 GTSNPN, CDR2 SVGIG (reference sequence). The V gene lost 3 bases and the J gene lost 2 bases, with 7 bases spanning the gap. The CDR3 loop spans 12 amino acids. The DNA for the CDR3 is TGTGCCTGGAGGCGACAGAACTATGGCTACACCTTC. Its translation: CAWRRQNYGYTF.

The chain recombines TRBV2 with TRBJ2-7, with 15 bases lining up with TRBD2. Trimming at V came to 7 bases and at J to 4 bases, leaving 2 bases not matched to a gene. The CDR3 extends over 14 amino acids. Germline-derived CDR1 and CDR2 are SNHLY and FYNNEI. CDR3 in amino acids: CASTGTSGRYEQYF. The DNA for the CDR3 is TGTGCCAGCACCGGGACTAGCGGGAGGTACGAGCAGTACTTC.

This chain uses TRBV4-2 with TRBJ2-5; TRBD1 matches at 7 bases. Germline CDR1 is LGHNA and CDR2 is YNFKEQ. The CDR3 sequence is 15 residues long. Trimming at V came to 3 bases and at J to 4 bases, leaving 8 bases not matched to a gene. The CDR3 region has the DNA TGTGCCAGCAGCCACCCGGGACAGTGGGGAGAGACCCAGTACTTC. It encodes CASSHPGQWGETQYF.

The gene calls are TRBV21-1 and TRBJ2-5; the table's D gene call, TRBD1, was not cross checked with the DNA. TRBV21-1 is classified as a pseudogene. CDR3 length: 16 residues. CDR3 sequence reads: CASSKVGRGRVGTQYF. DNA of the CDR3: TGTGCCAGCAGCAAAGTGGGCAGGGGGCGGGTCGGGACCCAGTACTTC.

The gene calls are TRBV5-4 and TRBJ2-4; D might be TRBD1 (5 bases). CDR1 is SGHNT and CDR2 is YYREEE in the germline V gene (reference sequence). Trimming took off 3 bases at V and 6 bases at J, with 13 bases between the two ends. CDR3 size: 14 residues. The CDR3 is CASSSQDSLNIQYF. Here the CDR3 DNA reads TGTGCCAGCAGCTCCCAAGACAGCTTAAACATTCAGTACTTC.

V usage is TRBV5-4 and J usage is TRBJ2-2, with TRBD1 identical over 7 bases. Trimming took 4 bases from V and 6 from J; bases not matched to a gene: 9. Germline CDR1 and CDR2: SGHNT and YYREEE (reference sequence). This CDR3 has 15 residues. The CDR3 sequence is CASSLEGGAAGELFF. DNA of the CDR3: TGTGCCAGCAGCCTGGAAGGGGGCGCGGCCGGGGAGCTGTTTTTT.

J is TRBJ2-5 and V is TRBV4-1, with 7 bases identical to TRBD2. Germline loops: CDR1 MGHRA, CDR2 YSYEKL. The CDR3 covers 19 residues. With 3 bases clipped from V and 4 bases from J, the junction kept 20 bases outside the gene matches. The CDR3, as DNA: TGCGCCAGCAGCCAGCACCGGGACTTAGCGGGTGTCGGTCGAGAGACCCAGTACTTC. Translated: CASSQHRDLAGVGRETQYF.

The CDR3 DNA follows: TGTGCCTGGAGTGTAGGGGTACAGAGGAATCAGCCCCAGCATTTT. It specifies CAWSVGVQRNQPQHF. The chain couples TRBV30 to TRBJ1-5, with D possibly TRBD1 on 5 matching bases. The CDR3 covers 15 residues. Germline CDR1 GTSNPN, CDR2 SVGIG (reference sequence). Trimming took 0 bases from V and 4 from J, leaving 13 bases between them.